This TCR beta chain was retrieved from a study of T cells in Graves' hyperthyroidism and ophthalmopathy. This clonotype has a count of ten or more. Its antigen is currently unknown. The CDR3 contains 15 residues. Trimming left V 2 bases short and J 4 bases short, with 12 bases between. Germline loops: CDR1 MNHEY, CDR2 SMNVEV (reference sequence). Study-wide points: A model using 13 V-J features told ophthalmopathy apart from stable hyperthyroidism.

The TCR beta CDR3 regions underwent amplification using RNA transcripts as the source. Researchers ran a first-round RT-PCR on the TCR CDR3 using the HTBI primer set. In TCRdb, the multiplex PCR reads were re-called with MiXCR into one record per CDR3 protein. Altogether under 350,000 distinct CDR3 sequences are present, about an eighth being singletons, with the ten largest covering roughly 35%. The clonotype comes from a woman between 35 and 50 years old with Graves' ophthalmopathy. The sequencing input was blood. This chain uses TRBV27 with TRBJ1-3; no clear D gene. The CDR3 here is CASSLNRLLGNTIYF. CDR3 coding DNA: TGTGCCAGCAGTTTAAACAGACTTCTAGGAAACACCATATATTTT.